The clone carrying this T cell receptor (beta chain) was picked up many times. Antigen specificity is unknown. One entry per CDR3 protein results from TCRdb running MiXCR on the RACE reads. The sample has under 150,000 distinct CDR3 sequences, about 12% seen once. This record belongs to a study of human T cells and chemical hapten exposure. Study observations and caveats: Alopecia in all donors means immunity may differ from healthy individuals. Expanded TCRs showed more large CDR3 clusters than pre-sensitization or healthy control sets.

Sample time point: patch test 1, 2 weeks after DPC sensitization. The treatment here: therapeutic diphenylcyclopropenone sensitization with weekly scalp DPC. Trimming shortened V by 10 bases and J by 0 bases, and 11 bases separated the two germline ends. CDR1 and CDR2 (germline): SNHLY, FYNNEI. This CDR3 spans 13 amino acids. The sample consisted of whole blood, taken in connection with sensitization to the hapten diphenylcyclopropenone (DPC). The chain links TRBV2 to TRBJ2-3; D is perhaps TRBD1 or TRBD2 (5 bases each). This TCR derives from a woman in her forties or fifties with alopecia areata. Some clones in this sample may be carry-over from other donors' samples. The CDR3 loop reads CATDGGSTDTQYF. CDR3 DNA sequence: TGTGCCACAGATGGGGGAAGCACAGATACGCAGTATTTT.